These 21 T cell receptor beta chains were all obtained from the same sample, sequenced in a study of T cells in Graves' hyperthyroidism and ophthalmopathy. Researchers amplified the TCR beta CDR3 regions from RNA transcripts. During a first-round RT-PCR of the TCR CDR3, the HTBI primer set was used. TCRdb processed the multiplex PCR reads anew with MiXCR; each CDR3 protein has one entry. The sample yields hundreds of thousands of distinct CDR3 sequences, approximately 36% seen once. The sample consisted of blood. All receptors derive from a woman aged 40 to 50 with Graves' hyperthyroidism.

The V call is TRBV10-2, the J call TRBJ2-6; weak D call: TRBD2 (7 bases). V was pared by 0 bases and J by 4 bases, with 22 bases between. Per germline, CDR1 WSHSY and CDR2 SAAADI. This CDR3 contains 20 residues. The CDR3 loop is CASSESRGGGAFAGANVLTF. The CDR3 DNA sequence: TGCGCCAGCAGTGAGTCGAGGGGAGGGGGGGCCTTTGCGGGGGCCAACGTCCTGACTTTC.

The table lists this clonotype with many counts. The rearrangement joins TRBV7-2 to TRBJ2-7, with TRBD1 matching over 8 bases. Trimming cost V 4 bases and J 5 bases; bases outside gene matches: 4. The CDR3 is made up of 13 amino acids. CDR1 is SGHTA, CDR2 FQGNSA, per germline. CDR3 DNA sequence: TGTGCCAGCAGCTCGGACAGGGACCACGAGCAGTACTTC. The encoded protein is CASSSDRDHEQYF.

The sample holds many counts of this clonotype. The rearrangement uses TRBV9 and TRBJ2-7; D is possibly TRBD2 (5 bases). Trimming removed 0 bases at V and 1 base at J, with 8 bases between. The CDR3 extends over 14 amino acids. Per germline, CDR1 SGDLS and CDR2 YYNGEE. CDR3 nucleotides: TGTGCCAGCAGCGTAGCTAGCCATTCCTACGAGCAGTACTTC. Protein product: CASSVASHSYEQYF.

As to this clonotype: Just one base apart from a much larger clone, this may be a read error. The missing conserved phenylalanine or tryptophan at the end of this CDR3 makes a read error likely. This rearrangement joins TRBV7-9 to TRBJ2-7, with 10 bases that match TRBD2. The CDR3 consists of 15 residues. The ends lost 8 bases at V and 5 bases at J; junction bases unmatched: 12. CDR1 is SEHNR and CDR2 is FQNEAQ in the germline V gene (reference sequence). The DNA for the CDR3 is TGTGCCAGCGGGGCCGAAGCGGGAGGGGGTAACGAGCAGTACCTC. It yields the protein CASGAEAGGGNEQYL.

The chain has TRBV7-9 and TRBJ2-5; 10 nucleotides match TRBD2. With V trimmed by 2 bases and J by 2 bases, 11 bases remained unmatched. The CDR3 totals 18 residues. Per germline, CDR1 SEHNR and CDR2 FQNEAQ (reference sequence). The CDR3 DNA follows: TGTGCCAGCAGCTTACGGGAGAAGCTAGCGGGGGCGCAAGAGACCCAGTACTTC. Protein product: CASSLREKLAGAQETQYF.

This clonotype has ten or more counts. The genes are TRBV7-9 and TRBJ1-2; D possibly corresponds to TRBD1 (6 bases). Germline assignment: CDR1 SEHNR and CDR2 FQNEAQ (reference sequence). Deletions cut 0 bases from V and 5 bases from J, with 13 bases between. CDR3 length: 15 amino acids. CDR3 DNA: TGTGCCAGCAGCTTAGCGGCAGGGGACACTTATGGCTACACCTTC. Protein product: CASSLAAGDTYGYTF.

This chain uses TRBV6-5 with TRBJ1-1; D uncertain. The germline V and J ends were trimmed by 3 bases and 3 bases, with 8 bases remaining between them. Germline V gene lookup returns CDR1 MNHEY and CDR2 SVGAGI. The CDR3 sequence is 13 residues long. As DNA, the CDR3 is TGTGCCAGCAGTTATTGGTCGGACACTGAAGCTTTCTTT. Translating it yields CASSYWSDTEAFF.

This clonotype was counted ten times or more. The rearrangement links TRBV20-1 to TRBJ2-7; TRBD1 matches at 7 bases. This CDR3 has 13 amino acids. With 3 bases clipped from V and 5 bases from J, the junction kept 7 bases outside the gene matches. The germline V gene has CDR1 DFQATT and CDR2 SNEGSKA (reference sequence). The CDR3 protein is CSASGQGVDEQYF. CDR3 nucleotides: TGCAGTGCTAGCGGGCAGGGGGTAGACGAGCAGTACTTC.

As concerns this clonotype: The CDR3 does not end in the conserved phenylalanine or tryptophan, so this is likely a read error. The rearrangement joins TRBV4-3 to TRBJ1-1, with 8 bases aligning to TRBD1. J was trimmed by 4 bases and V by 2 bases; bases with no gene match: 6. The V gene's germline CDR1 is LGHNA and CDR2 YSLEER. This CDR3 region has 15 residues. CDR3: CASSQQDRGFTEAFL. DNA for the CDR3: TGCGCCAGCAGCCAACAAGACAGGGGTTTCACTGAAGCTTTCCTT.

Many counts were recorded for this clonotype. CDR3 bases: TGTGCCAGCAGCACCCTTGACTCCGGGGCGAATGAAAAACTGTTTTTT. Residues: CASSTLDSGANEKLFF. The chain recombines TRBV7-9 with TRBJ1-4, with D perhaps TRBD1 (5 bases). The germline CDR1 and CDR2 sequences are SEHNR and FQNEAQ (reference sequence). V lost 5 bases and J 5 bases, leaving 18 bases between the germline ends. The CDR3 covers 16 residues.

This sequence joins TRBV7-9 and TRBJ1-2; D is ambiguous. The length of the CDR3 is 13 residues. Per the germline V gene, CDR1 is SEHNR and CDR2 is FQNEAQ (reference sequence). With 6 bases removed from V and 2 bases from J, the gap between germline ends came to 10 bases. The CDR3 sequence: CASSQSRNYGYTF. In nucleotides, the CDR3 is TGTGCCAGCAGTCAAAGCAGGAACTATGGCTACACCTTC.

This clonotype was seen at least ten times. The chain links TRBV29-1 to TRBJ1-3, with a weak D call TRBD1 (5 bases). Germline V gene lookup returns CDR1 SQVTM and CDR2 ANQGSEA. The CDR3 is 14 residues long. V was clipped by 3 bases and J by 4 bases, with 13 bases between them. CDR3 residues: CSVESPGSGNTIYF. CDR3 nucleotides: TGCAGCGTTGAGTCCCCAGGGTCCGGAAACACCATATATTTT.

A note on this clonotype: At one end, the junction sequence differs from germline, possibly due to a read error. The chain combines TRBV10-3 with TRBJ2-5, with TRBD1 matching over 7 bases. Germline assignment: CDR1 ENHRY and CDR2 SYGVKD. CDR3 size: 14 residues. The chain's CDR3 is CASSYTGTVETQYF. CDR3 DNA: TGTGCCAGCAGTTACACCGGGACAGTAGAGACCCAGTACTTC.

The rearrangement uses TRBV7-9 and TRBJ2-2; the D gene is possibly TRBD1 (5 bases). Germline lookup yields CDR1 SEHNR and CDR2 FQNEAQ (reference sequence). Trimming took 1 base from V and 4 from J, leaving 10 bases between them. The CDR3 is 15 amino acids. The CDR3 spells CASSLVGHPTGELFF. The CDR3 DNA reads TGTGCCAGCAGCTTAGTAGGACACCCCACCGGGGAGCTGTTTTTT.

The DNA for the CDR3 is TGTGCCAGCAGCTTAGGAAGTACTGAGCAGTTCTTC. Translated: CASSLGSTEQFF. V usage is TRBV7-2 and J usage is TRBJ2-1; D unclear. Per the germline V gene, CDR1 is SGHTA and CDR2 is FQGNSA. V lost 1 base to trimming and J lost 9 bases, with 7 bases between them. The CDR3 consists of 12 residues.

Only a few counts were recorded for this clonotype. The chain employs TRBV6-5 and TRBJ2-5; 8 bases align to TRBD1. The V segment lost 2 bases and the J segment 5 bases; nucleotides outside the gene matches: 7. Germline CDR1 is MNHEY and CDR2 is SVGAGI. The CDR3 covers 15 residues. This chain's CDR3 is CASSYVGQGFETQYF. DNA of the CDR3: TGTGCCAGCAGTTACGTAGGACAGGGATTCGAGACCCAGTACTTC.

A few counts support this clonotype. This chain links TRBV15 with TRBJ2-2; D not resolved. The V gene lost 4 bases and the J gene lost 4 bases, with 16 bases spanning the gap. Germline values: CDR1 LNHNV, CDR2 YYDKDF (reference sequence). The CDR3 spans 16 residues. CDR3 region: CATSTLVNFFTGELFF. The CDR3 DNA sequence: TGTGCCACCAGCACGTTAGTAAATTTCTTCACCGGGGAGCTGTTTTTT.

This clonotype showed up just a few times. The rearrangement joins TRBV4-1 to TRBJ1-1; unclear D gene. CDR1 is MGHRA and CDR2 is YSYEKL in the germline V gene. V was shortened by 2 bases and J by 4 bases, with 14 bases between the two germline ends. The CDR3 is 15 amino acids. The CDR3 reads CASSQLAVHRTEAFF. The CDR3 DNA reads as TGCGCCAGCAGCCAATTAGCAGTGCATCGCACTGAAGCTTTCTTT.

V usage is TRBV7-2 and J usage is TRBJ1-4, with TRBD1 identical over 7 bases. V lost 6 bases, J lost 2 bases, and 3 bases stayed unmatched. The germline V gene encodes CDR1 SGHTA and CDR2 FQGNSA. This CDR3 comprises 14 residues. The CDR3 nucleotides read TGTGCCAGCAGACAGGGGTTCACTAATGAAAAACTGTTTTTT. This sequence encodes CASRQGFTNEKLFF.

The rearrangement links TRBV10-3 to TRBJ1-3, with D unclear. Trimming took 6 bases from V and 4 from J, leaving 4 bases between them. The germline V gene encodes CDR1 ENHRY and CDR2 SYGVKD. This CDR3 has 11 residues. CDR3 sequence reads: CAIRGGNTIYF. As DNA, the CDR3 is TGTGCCATCAGGGGAGGAAACACCATATATTTT.

The rearrangement joins TRBV20-1 to TRBJ1-1; D may be TRBD1 (5 bases). The CDR3 runs 14 residues. Looked up from germline, CDR1 is DFQATT and CDR2 is SNEGSKA (reference sequence). V was cut by 6 bases and J by 5 bases, with 19 bases left in between. The CDR3 sequence is CSAKVRGSGTEAFF. CDR3 bases: TGCAGTGCCAAGGTGAGGGGTTCTGGAACTGAAGCTTTCTTT.